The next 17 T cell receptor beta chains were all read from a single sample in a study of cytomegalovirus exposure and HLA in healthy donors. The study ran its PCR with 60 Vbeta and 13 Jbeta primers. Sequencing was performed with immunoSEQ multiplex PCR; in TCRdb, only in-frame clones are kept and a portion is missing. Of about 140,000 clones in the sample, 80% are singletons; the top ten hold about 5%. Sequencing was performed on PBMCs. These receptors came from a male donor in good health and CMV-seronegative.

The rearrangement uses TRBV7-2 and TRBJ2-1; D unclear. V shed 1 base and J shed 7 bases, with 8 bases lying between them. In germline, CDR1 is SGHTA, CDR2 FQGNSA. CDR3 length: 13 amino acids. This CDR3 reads CASSLEQPNEQFF. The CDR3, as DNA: TGTGCCAGCAGCTTAGAACAGCCAAATGAGCAGTTCTTC.

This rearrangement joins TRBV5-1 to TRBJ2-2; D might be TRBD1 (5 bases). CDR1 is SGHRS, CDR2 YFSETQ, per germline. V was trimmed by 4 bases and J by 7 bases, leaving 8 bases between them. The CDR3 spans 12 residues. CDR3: CASSPQGGELFF. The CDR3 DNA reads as TGCGCCAGCAGCCCCCAGGGCGGGGAGCTGTTTTTT.

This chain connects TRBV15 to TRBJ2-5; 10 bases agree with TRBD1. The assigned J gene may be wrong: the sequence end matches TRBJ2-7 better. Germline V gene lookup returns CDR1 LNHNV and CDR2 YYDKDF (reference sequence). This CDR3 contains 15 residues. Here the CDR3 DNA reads TGTGCCACCAGCAGAGATAGAGGGACAGGGGACGAGCAGTACTTC. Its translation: CATSRDRGTGDEQYF.

The CDR3, as DNA: TGTGCCAGCAGCTTATTAACAGGGGGAAAGTACGAGCAGTACTTC. Amino acid sequence: CASSLLTGGKYEQYF. V gene TRBV7-6 combines with J gene TRBJ2-5; TRBD1 aligns across 8 bases. The J call may be mistaken, given a closer DNA end match to TRBJ2-7. Germline CDR1 SGHVS, CDR2 FNYEAQ. The CDR3 covers 15 residues.

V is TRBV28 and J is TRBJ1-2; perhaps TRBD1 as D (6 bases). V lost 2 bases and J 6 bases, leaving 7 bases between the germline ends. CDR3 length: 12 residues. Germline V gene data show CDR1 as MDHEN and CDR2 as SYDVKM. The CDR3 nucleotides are TGTGCCAGCAGTTTAAGGACAGATGGCTACACCTTC. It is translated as CASSLRTDGYTF.

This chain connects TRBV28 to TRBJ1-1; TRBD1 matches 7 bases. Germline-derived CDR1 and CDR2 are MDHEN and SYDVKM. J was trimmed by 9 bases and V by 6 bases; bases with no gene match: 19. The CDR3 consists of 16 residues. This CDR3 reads CASSSNYRTGLSQAFF. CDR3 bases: TGTGCCAGCAGCTCTAATTACCGGACAGGATTAAGCCAAGCTTTCTTT.

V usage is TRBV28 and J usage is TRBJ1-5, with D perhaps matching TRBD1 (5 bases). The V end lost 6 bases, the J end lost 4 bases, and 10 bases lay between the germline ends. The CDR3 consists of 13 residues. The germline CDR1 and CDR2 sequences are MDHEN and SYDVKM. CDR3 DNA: TGTGCCAGCAGGCTCAGGGTAAATCAGCCCCAGCATTTT. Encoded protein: CASRLRVNQPQHF.

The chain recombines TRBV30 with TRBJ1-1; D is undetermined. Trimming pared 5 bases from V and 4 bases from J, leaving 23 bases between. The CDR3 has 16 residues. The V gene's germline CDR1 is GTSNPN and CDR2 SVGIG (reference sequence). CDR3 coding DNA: TGTGCCTGGCAGCCAGTACACGCAGCGTCGAGCACTGAAGCTTTCTTT. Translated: CAWQPVHAASSTEAFF.

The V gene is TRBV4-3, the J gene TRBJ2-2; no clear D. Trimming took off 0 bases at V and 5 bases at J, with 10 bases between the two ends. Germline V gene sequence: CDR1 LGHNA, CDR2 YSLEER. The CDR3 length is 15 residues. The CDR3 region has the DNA TGCGCCAGCAGCCAAGATCGGTTAAGAACCGGGGAGCTGTTTTTT. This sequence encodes CASSQDRLRTGELFF.

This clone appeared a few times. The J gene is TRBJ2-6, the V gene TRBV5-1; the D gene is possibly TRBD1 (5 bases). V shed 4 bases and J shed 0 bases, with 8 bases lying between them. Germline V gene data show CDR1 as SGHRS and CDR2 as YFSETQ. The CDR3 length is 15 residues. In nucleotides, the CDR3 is TGCGCCAGCAGCGGGGCCGTCTCTGGGGCCAACGTCCTGACTTTC. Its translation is CASSGAVSGANVLTF. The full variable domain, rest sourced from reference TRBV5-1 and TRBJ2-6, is KAGVTQTPRYLIKTRGQQVTLSCSPISGHRSVSWYQQTPGQGLQFLFEYFSETQRNKGNFPGRFSGRQFSNSRSEMNVSTLELGDSALYLCASSGAVSGANVLTFGAGSRLTVL.

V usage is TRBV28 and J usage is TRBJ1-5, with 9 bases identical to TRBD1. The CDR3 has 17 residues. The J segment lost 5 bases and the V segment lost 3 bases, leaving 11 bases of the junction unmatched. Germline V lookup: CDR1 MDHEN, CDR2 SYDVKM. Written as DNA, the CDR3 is TGTGCCAGCAGTTTTACAGGGGGCGCAGGTTTACATCAGCCCCAGCATTTT. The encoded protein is CASSFTGGAGLHQPQHF.

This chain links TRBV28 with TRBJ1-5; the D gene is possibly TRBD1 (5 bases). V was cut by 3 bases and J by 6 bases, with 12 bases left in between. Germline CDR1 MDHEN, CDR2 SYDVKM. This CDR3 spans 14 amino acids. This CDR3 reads CASSFGRDGQPQHF. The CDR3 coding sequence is TGTGCCAGCAGTTTCGGCAGGGATGGTCAGCCCCAGCATTTT.

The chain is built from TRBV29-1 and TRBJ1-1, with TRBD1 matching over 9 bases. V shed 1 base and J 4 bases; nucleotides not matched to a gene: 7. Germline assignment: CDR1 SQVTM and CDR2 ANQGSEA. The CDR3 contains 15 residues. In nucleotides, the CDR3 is TGCAGCGTTGAAGGCCCACAGGGGGCCCTCACTGAAGCTTTCTTT. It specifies CSVEGPQGALTEAFF.

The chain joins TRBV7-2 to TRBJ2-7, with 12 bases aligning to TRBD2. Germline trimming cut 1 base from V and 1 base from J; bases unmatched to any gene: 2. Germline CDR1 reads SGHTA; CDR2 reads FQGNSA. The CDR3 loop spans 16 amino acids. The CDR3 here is CASSLGGLAGSYEQYF. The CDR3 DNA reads TGTGCCAGCAGCTTAGGGGGACTAGCGGGTTCCTACGAGCAGTACTTC. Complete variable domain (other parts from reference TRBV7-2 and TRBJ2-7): GAGVSQSPSNKVTEKGKDVELRCDPISGHTALYWYRQSLGQGLEFLIYFQGNSAPDKSGLPSDRFSAERTGGSVSTLTIQRTQQEDSAVYLCASSLGGLAGSYEQYFGPGTRLTVT.

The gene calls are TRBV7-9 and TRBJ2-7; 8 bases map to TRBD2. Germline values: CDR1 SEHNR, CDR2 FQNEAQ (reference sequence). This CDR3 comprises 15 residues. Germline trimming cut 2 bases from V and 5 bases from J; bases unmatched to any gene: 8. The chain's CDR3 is CASSLSSGGFDEQYF. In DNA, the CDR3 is TGTGCCAGCAGCTTATCGTCGGGAGGGTTTGACGAGCAGTACTTC. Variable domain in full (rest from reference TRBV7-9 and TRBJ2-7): DTGVSQNPRHKITKRGQNVTFRCDPISEHNRLYWYRQTLGQGPEFLTYFQNEAQLEKSRLLSDRFSAERPKGSFSTLEIQRTEQGDSAMYLCASSLSSGGFDEQYFGPGTRLTVT.

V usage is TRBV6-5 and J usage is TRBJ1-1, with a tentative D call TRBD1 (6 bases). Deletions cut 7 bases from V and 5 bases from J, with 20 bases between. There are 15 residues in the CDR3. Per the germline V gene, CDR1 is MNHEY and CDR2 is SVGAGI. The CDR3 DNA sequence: TGTGCCAGCAAAATAATGGCCGGCCAGGGGACTGAAGCTTTCTTT. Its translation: CASKIMAGQGTEAFF.

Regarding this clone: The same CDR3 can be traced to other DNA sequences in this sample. The CDR3 loop is CASSLAGYSNQPQHF. In DNA, the CDR3 is TGTGCCAGCAGCTTGGCGGGGTATAGCAATCAGCCCCAGCATTTT. The gene calls are TRBV5-5 and TRBJ1-5; D gene uncertain. V gave up 0 bases and J gave up 0 bases, with 7 bases separating them. The CDR3 totals 15 residues. CDR1 SGHKS and CDR2 YYEKEE come from the germline V gene (reference sequence).